The 27 T cell receptor beta chains presented below share a single source sample, sequenced in a study of patients and donors after allogeneic stem cell transplantation. TCRdb re-derived calls from the RT-PCR reads in MiXCR, one entry per CDR3 protein. The table lists some 31,000 distinct CDR3 sequences, roughly a third of them singletons, with around 76% in the top ten. Input material: blood, either unsorted or a sorted T cell fraction (not recorded which). These receptors all come from a human donor who was either an allogeneic HSCT recipient or a stem cell or donor lymphocyte infusion donor (not recorded which). It is not recorded whose cells these are; they may come from a transplant donor.

This chain uses TRBV12-3 or TRBV12-4 with TRBJ1-2; TRBD1 aligns across 7 bases. The CDR3 is 14 residues long. V lost 1 base, J lost 4 bases, and 3 bases stayed unmatched. The CDR3 protein is CASSLGDSSYGYTF. In DNA, the CDR3 is TGTGCCAGCAGTTTAGGGGACAGCTCCTATGGCTACACCTTC.

This clonotype turned up a few times. V is TRBV5-5 and J is TRBJ1-1; 10 nucleotides agree with TRBD1. J gave up 6 bases and V 4 bases, and 9 bases lay outside the gene matches. Germline CDR1 reads SGHKS; CDR2 reads YYEKEE (reference sequence). The CDR3 contains 15 residues. This chain's CDR3 is CASSAPGQGFSEAFF. DNA for the CDR3: TGTGCCAGCAGCGCGCCGGGACAGGGGTTCTCTGAAGCTTTCTTT.

This clonotype appeared many times. The genes are TRBV29-1 and TRBJ1-4, with 11 nucleotides matching TRBD1. CDR1 is SQVTM and CDR2 is ANQGSEA in the germline V gene. Unmatched junction bases numbered 2, after V lost 1 base and J lost 4 bases. This CDR3 is 15 amino acids long. CDR3 nucleotide sequence: TGCAGCGTTGAAGTGGACAGGGGGCTTAATGAAAAACTGTTTTTT. It is translated as CSVEVDRGLNEKLFF.

This chain links TRBV12-3 or TRBV12-4 with TRBJ1-1, with TRBD1 matching 7 bases. The J segment lost 4 bases and the V segment lost 5 bases, leaving 10 bases of the junction unmatched. The CDR3 sequence is 15 residues long. Written as DNA, the CDR3 is TGTGCCAGCAGTCCTCCCGCAGGGGGAAGCACTGAAGCTTTCTTT. Protein sequence: CASSPPAGGSTEAFF.

There are many counts of this clonotype. CDR3: CASSQEGLYDTGELFF. CDR3 coding DNA: TGCGCCAGCAGCCAAGAAGGGCTGTATGACACCGGGGAGCTGTTTTTT. V gene TRBV4-3 combines with J gene TRBJ2-2; D call uncertain. V was pared by 0 bases and J by 3 bases, with 11 bases between. Germline V lookup: CDR1 LGHNA, CDR2 YSLEER. The CDR3 totals 16 residues.

In DNA form, the CDR3 reads TGCAGTGCTCAACAGGGTAGAAGTGGCTACACCTTC. This gives the protein CSAQQGRSGYTF. The chain is built from TRBV20-1 and TRBJ1-2; weak D call: TRBD1 (6 bases). This CDR3 region has 12 residues. V lost 5 bases and J 7 bases, leaving 14 bases between the germline ends. The germline V gene encodes CDR1 DFQATT and CDR2 SNEGSKA (reference sequence).

This clonotype showed up just a few times. CDR3: CASSPSWTGRDAEAFF. The CDR3 nucleotides read TGTGCCAGCTCACCTTCCTGGACAGGGCGTGATGCTGAAGCTTTCTTT. The chain joins TRBV18 to TRBJ1-1, with 8 bases identical to TRBD1. Germline CDR1 is KGHSH and CDR2 is LQKENI. CDR3 length: 16 amino acids. After removal of 3 bases from V and 6 bases from J, the junction contained 12 bases not matched to a gene.

The chain couples TRBV6-5 to TRBJ1-1; D is unclear. Germline loops: CDR1 MNHEY, CDR2 SVGAGI. The germline V and J ends were trimmed by 4 bases and 1 base, with 4 bases remaining between them. The CDR3 length is 12 residues. The CDR3 region is CASSFGNTEAFF. The DNA of the CDR3 is TGTGCCAGCAGTTTTGGGAACACTGAAGCTTTCTTT.

This clonotype was counted a few times. This sequence joins TRBV18 and TRBJ1-4; TRBD1 might be the D (6 bases). The CDR3 contains 15 residues. Germline CDR1 reads KGHSH; CDR2 reads LQKENI. Between the trimmed V and J ends, which lost 2 bases and 1 base, there was a span of 8 bases. The CDR3 protein is CASSPEGGTNEKLFF. In DNA, the CDR3 is TGTGCCAGCTCACCAGAGGGGGGAACTAATGAAAAACTGTTTTTT. The variable domain in full, with the rest retrieved from reference TRBV18 and TRBJ1-4, is NAGVMQNPRHLVRRRGQEARLRCSPMKGHSHVYWYRQLPEEGLKFMVYLQKENIIDESGMPKERFSAEFPKEGPSILRIQQVVRGDSAAYFCASSPEGGTNEKLFFGSGTQLSVL.

This clonotype was observed a few times. V is TRBV29-1 and J is TRBJ1-1; no definite D call. The germline CDR1 and CDR2 sequences are SQVTM and ANQGSEA. The CDR3 is 12 amino acids. V gave up 4 bases and J gave up 1 base, with 7 bases separating them. In DNA, the CDR3 is TGCAGCGTTGCGTCCAGGAACACTGAAGCTTTCTTT. This encodes CSVASRNTEAFF.

The rearrangement links TRBV19 to TRBJ2-2; D possibly uses TRBD1 or TRBD2 (5 bases each). CDR3 size: 15 residues. Germline assignment: CDR1 LNHDA and CDR2 SQIVND (reference sequence). Trimming stripped 5 bases from V and 0 bases from J, with 10 bases between. The CDR3 loop is CASSRGAANTGELFF. CDR3 DNA: TGTGCCAGTAGTCGAGGGGCAGCGAACACCGGGGAGCTGTTTTTT.

This chain links TRBV10-1 with TRBJ2-2; D may be TRBD2 (5 bases). The CDR3 runs to 15 residues. Germline V gene sequence: CDR1 WNHNN, CDR2 SYGVQD (reference sequence). The V gene lost 7 bases and the J gene lost 1 base, with 13 bases spanning the gap. The CDR3 region has the DNA TGCGCCAGCAACTGCCGGGAACTGAACACCGGGGAGCTGTTTTTT. This translates into CASNCRELNTGELFF.

This clonotype has ten or more counts. The gene calls are TRBV7-2 and TRBJ1-2, with D unresolved. Germline CDR1 SGHTA, CDR2 FQGNSA. Trimming shortened V by 5 bases and J by 1 base, and 11 bases separated the two germline ends. There are 14 residues in the CDR3. Written as DNA, the CDR3 is TGTGCCAGCAGCGGGCGACGGGGTAACTATGGCTACACCTTC. Protein: CASSGRRGNYGYTF.

The chain uses TRBV5-1 and TRBJ2-1; D may be TRBD2 (5 bases). CDR1 and CDR2 from the germline V gene are SGHRS and YFSETQ. The CDR3 contains 12 residues. V gave up 3 bases and J gave up 7 bases, with 8 bases separating them. The CDR3 bases are TGCGCCAGCAGCTCCACTAGTAATGAGCAGTTCTTC. Encoded protein: CASSSTSNEQFF.

This clonotype occurred a few times. This chain uses TRBV11-2 with TRBJ1-1, with D perhaps matching TRBD1 (5 bases). Germline CDR1 and CDR2: SGHAT and FQNNGV. The CDR3 loop spans 13 amino acids. Trimming took 3 bases from V and 3 from J, leaving 8 bases between them. The CDR3 loop is CASSFSRDTEAFF. The CDR3 bases are TGTGCCAGCAGCTTCTCCAGGGACACTGAAGCTTTCTTT.

This clonotype was recorded a few times. The rearrangement uses TRBV4-2 and TRBJ2-1; D gene ambiguous. The CDR3 has 13 amino acids. Per the germline V gene, CDR1 is LGHNA and CDR2 is YNFKEQ. With 0 bases removed from V and 7 bases from J, the gap between germline ends came to 7 bases. This chain's CDR3 is CASSQDLGNEQFF. DNA for the CDR3: TGTGCCAGCAGCCAAGATCTGGGGAATGAGCAGTTCTTC.

This clonotype was observed many times. This rearrangement joins TRBV20-1 to TRBJ2-1; tentative D call: TRBD2 (5 bases). This CDR3 is built from 14 residues. Trimming stripped 2 bases from V and 2 bases from J, with 10 bases between. Germline CDR1 and CDR2: DFQATT and SNEGSKA (reference sequence). The CDR3 region has the DNA TGCAGTGCTAGACGAGGGATCACCTACAATGAGCAGTTCTTC. Its protein product is CSARRGITYNEQFF.

This chain connects TRBV12-3 or TRBV12-4 to TRBJ1-1; 8 nucleotides line up with TRBD1. The V and J ends lost 1 base and 8 bases, in that order; junction bases with no gene match: 0. This CDR3 has 12 amino acids. This chain's CDR3 is CASSLGDREAFF. CDR3 sequence (DNA): TGTGCCAGCAGTTTAGGGGACAGGGAAGCTTTCTTT.

This clonotype was found a few times. The V call is TRBV4-3, the J call TRBJ2-1, with D uncertain. V was shortened by 3 bases and J by 6 bases, with 18 bases between the two germline ends. From germline, CDR1 is LGHNA and CDR2 YSLEER. The CDR3 is 16 amino acids. In DNA, the CDR3 is TGCGCCAGCAGCCATAGTCAGAGTCGCCAAGGCAATGAGCAGTTCTTC. It yields the protein CASSHSQSRQGNEQFF.

As DNA, the CDR3 is TGTGCCAGCAGCTTGACAGTACCTGGCACTGAAGCTTTCTTT. Residues: CASSLTVPGTEAFF. The chain couples TRBV7-2 to TRBJ1-1; TRBD1 might be the D (5 bases). The V and J ends lost 3 bases and 4 bases respectively, with 12 bases between them. Germline CDR1 reads SGHTA; CDR2 reads FQGNSA. The CDR3 is made up of 14 amino acids.

This clonotype has only a few counts. The chain couples TRBV19 to TRBJ1-5, with 7 bases aligning to TRBD1. V was clipped by 3 bases and J by 2 bases; unmatched bases: 4. The CDR3 length is 15 residues. Germline CDR1 LNHDA, CDR2 SQIVND (reference sequence). The CDR3 loop is CASSMEDRRNQPQHF. CDR3 DNA: TGTGCCAGTAGTATGGAGGACAGGCGCAATCAGCCCCAGCATTTT.

V gene TRBV7-9 combines with J gene TRBJ2-7; 7 bases are shared with TRBD2. CDR3 length: 14 residues. After removal of 5 bases from V and 3 bases from J, the junction contained 7 bases not matched to a gene. Germline V lookup: CDR1 SEHNR, CDR2 FQNEAQ (reference sequence). For the CDR3, the DNA is TGTGCCAGCAGCCAAGGGGCTAGCGGCTACGAGCAGTACTTC. Translated: CASSQGASGYEQYF.

This chain uses TRBV19 with TRBJ2-3; D ambiguous. V lost 7 bases and J 1 base, leaving 9 bases between the germline ends. This CDR3 is 13 amino acids long. In germline, CDR1 is LNHDA, CDR2 SQIVND (reference sequence). CDR3 DNA: TGTGCCAGTAAAAGGAAAGGCACAGATACGCAGTATTTT. The encoded protein is CASKRKGTDTQYF.

V and J are TRBV7-2 and TRBJ1-1; TRBD1 matches at 7 bases. The J segment lost 0 bases and the V segment lost 3 bases, leaving 4 bases of the junction unmatched. This CDR3 is 15 amino acids long. Germline CDR1 reads SGHTA; CDR2 reads FQGNSA. The CDR3 spells CASSFTGTVNTEAFF. The DNA of the CDR3 is TGTGCCAGCAGCTTCACCGGGACAGTGAACACTGAAGCTTTCTTT.

The chain combines TRBV2 with TRBJ2-1; 7 bases are shared with TRBD1. Germline values: CDR1 SNHLY, CDR2 FYNNEI. Trimming at V came to 8 bases and at J to 5 bases, leaving 3 bases not matched to a gene. The CDR3 length is 12 residues. Here the CDR3 DNA reads TGTGCCAGCGGGACAGAAAACAATGAGCAGTTCTTC. This encodes CASGTENNEQFF.

The genes are TRBV7-9 and TRBJ2-3, with D maybe TRBD2 (5 bases). The CDR3 length is 13 residues. From germline, CDR1 is SEHNR and CDR2 FQNEAQ (reference sequence). The V gene lost 4 bases and the J gene lost 5 bases, with 10 bases spanning the gap. The CDR3 DNA reads TGTGCCAGCAGCTCGGACTTTCGAGATACGCAGTATTTT. Translating gives CASSSDFRDTQYF.

The J gene is TRBJ1-5, the V gene TRBV20-1, with D unresolved. The length of the CDR3 is 15 residues. Per germline, CDR1 DFQATT and CDR2 SNEGSKA (reference sequence). V dropped 3 bases and J dropped 4 bases, with 16 bases sitting between them. CDR3 nucleotides: TGCAGTGCTAGCCCCGCCCGGGGAGCGAATCAGCCCCAGCATTTT. Translation: CSASPARGANQPQHF.